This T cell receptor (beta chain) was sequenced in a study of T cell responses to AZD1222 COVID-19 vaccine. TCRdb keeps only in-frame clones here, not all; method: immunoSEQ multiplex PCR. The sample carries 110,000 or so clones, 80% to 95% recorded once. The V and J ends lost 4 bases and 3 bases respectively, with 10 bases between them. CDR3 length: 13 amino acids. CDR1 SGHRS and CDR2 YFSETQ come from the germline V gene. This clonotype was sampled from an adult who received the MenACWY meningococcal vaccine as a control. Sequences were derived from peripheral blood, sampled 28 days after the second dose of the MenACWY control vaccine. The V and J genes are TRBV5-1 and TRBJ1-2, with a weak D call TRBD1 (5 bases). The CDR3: CASSDDSDYGYTF. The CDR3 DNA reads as TGCGCCAGCAGCGACGACAGCGACTATGGCTACACCTTC. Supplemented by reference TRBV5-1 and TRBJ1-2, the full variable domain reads KAGVTQTPRYLIKTRGQQVTLSCSPISGHRSVSWYQQTPGQGLQFLFEYFSETQRNKGNFPGRFSGRQFSNSRSEMNVSTLELGDSALYLCASSDDSDYGYTFGSGTRLTVV.